Presented here are 22 T cell receptor beta chains from one specimen sequenced in a study of shared clonotypes between healthy human individuals (dated by TCRdb to 2019 to 2021). The method behind the library was the immunoSEQ multiplex PCR assay. The table comes from immuneACCESS by way of TCRdb, which keeps in-frame sequences with V and J called. Part of the clones is missing from these tables; in studies checked, under half for an unresolved V gene and the rest for unknown reasons. The sample records roughly 2,500,000 clones, approximately 94% of which are singletons. In total, the top ten clones hold 0.36% of the sample. Sequenced input: naive CD4+ T cells from PBMCs. This sample's cell subset or site label indicates: CD45RA+ positively selected. Receptors originate from a man between 18 and 29 years old in good health. Some clones in this sample may be carry-over from other donors' samples.

The rearrangement uses TRBV27 and TRBJ1-2; TRBD1 might be the D (6 bases). The ends were cut back, 2 bases at V and 0 bases at J, with 13 bases in the middle. CDR1 and CDR2 (germline): MNHEY, SMNVEV (reference sequence). CDR3 size: 16 residues. The DNA of the CDR3 is TGTGCCAGCAGTTTAAACAGGGCAGGGGCTAACTATGGCTACACCTTC. Translating it yields CASSLNRAGANYGYTF.

The rearrangement uses TRBV7-9 and TRBJ1-2, with D possibly being TRBD1 (5 bases). The germline V gene encodes CDR1 SEHNR and CDR2 FQNEAQ (reference sequence). The V end was cut by 5 bases, the J end by 4 bases, with 17 bases between. The CDR3 runs 15 residues. The CDR3 loop is CASSKDGGNGYGYTF. CDR3 DNA sequence: TGTGCCAGCAGCAAAGATGGGGGGAATGGCTATGGCTACACCTTC.

Regarding this clone: The same CDR3 can be traced to other DNA sequences in this sample. The chain is built from TRBV29-1 and TRBJ1-1; D is ambiguous. CDR3 length equals 12 residues. Germline CDR1 is SQVTM and CDR2 is ANQGSEA. The CDR3 DNA follows: TGCAGTGTTAGTTCGGCGAACACTGAAGCTTTCTTT. The encoded protein is CSVSSANTEAFF. Supplemented by reference TRBV29-1 and TRBJ1-1, the full variable domain reads SAVISQKPSRDICQRGTSLTIQCQVDSQVTMMFWYRQQPGQSLTLIATANQGSEATYESGFVIDKFPISRPNLTFSTLTVSNMSPEDSSIYLCSVSSANTEAFFGQGTRLTVV.

This clone was observed once. The chain carries TRBV2 and TRBJ1-5; 7 bases are shared with TRBD1. The CDR3 spans 14 residues. After removal of 8 bases from V and 7 bases from J, the junction contained 11 bases not matched to a gene. The germline V gene has CDR1 SNHLY and CDR2 FYNNEI. CDR3 protein: CASGRGQGVQPQHF. The DNA for the CDR3 is TGTGCCAGCGGGAGGGGGCAGGGAGTACAGCCCCAGCATTTT.

The chain has TRBV4-3 and TRBJ2-7, with D maybe TRBD2 (6 bases). In germline, CDR1 is LGHNA, CDR2 YSLEER. The V and J ends lost 4 bases and 0 bases respectively, with 10 bases between them. The CDR3 has 14 residues. CDR3 DNA sequence: TGCGCCAGCAGCCGCACGACTAGCTCCTACGAGCAGTACTTC. It yields the protein CASSRTTSSYEQYF.

The CDR3 sequence is CASSLATNYGYTF. In DNA form, the CDR3 reads TGTGCCAGCAGCTTAGCGACTAACTATGGCTACACCTTC. The V and J genes are TRBV7-8 and TRBJ1-2; D gene uncertain. The CDR3 has 13 amino acids. Trimming took off 0 bases at V and 0 bases at J, with 2 bases between the two ends. Germline V gene sequence: CDR1 SGHVS, CDR2 FQNEAQ. The complete variable domain, with remaining parts taken from reference TRBV7-8 and TRBJ1-2, reads GAGVSQSPRYKVAKRGQDVALRCDPISGHVSLFWYQQALGQGPEFLTYFQNEAQLDKSGLPSDRFFAERPEGSVSTLKIQRTQQEDSAVYLCASSLATNYGYTFGSGTRLTVV.

The chain links TRBV6-1 to TRBJ2-1; 8 bases map to TRBD2. This CDR3 is built from 15 residues. Germline lookup yields CDR1 MNHNS and CDR2 SASEGT. V was pared by 6 bases and J by 0 bases, with 4 bases of the junction left unmatched. The chain's CDR3 is CASRGSGSSYNEQFF. The CDR3 DNA reads as TGTGCCAGCAGGGGGAGCGGGAGCTCCTACAATGAGCAGTTCTTC.

This rearrangement joins TRBV20-1 to TRBJ2-1, with no clear D. Germline V gene sequence: CDR1 DFQATT, CDR2 SNEGSKA (reference sequence). CDR3 length equals 11 residues. Trimming removed 5 bases from V and 3 bases from J, with 5 bases in between. DNA for the CDR3: TGCAGTGCTGGCGACTACAATGAGCAGTTCTTC. Its protein product is CSAGDYNEQFF.

The V and J genes are TRBV28 and TRBJ1-5; 8 bases fit TRBD1. Germline V gene lookup returns CDR1 MDHEN and CDR2 SYDVKM. CDR3 length equals 18 residues. The junction had 14 bases not matched to a gene; V was cut back by 7 bases and J by 0 bases. CDR3 nucleotide sequence: TGTGCCAGCACTCGCGACAGGGGAACATATTATAGCAATCAGCCCCAGCATTTT. It encodes CASTRDRGTYYSNQPQHF. Variable domain in full (rest from reference TRBV28 and TRBJ1-5): DVKVTQSSRYLVKRTGEKVFLECVQDMDHENMFWYRQDPGLGLRLIYFSYDVKMKEKGDIPEGYSVSREKKERFSLILESASTNQTSMYLCASTRDRGTYYSNQPQHFGDGTRLSIL.

In regard to this clone: Other DNA sequences in this sample translate to the same CDR3. The J gene is TRBJ2-7, the V gene TRBV6-5; D remains unclear. Trimming pared 0 bases from V and 3 bases from J, leaving 6 bases between. The CDR3 has 13 residues. CDR1 MNHEY and CDR2 SVGAGI come from the germline V gene. The CDR3 is CASSYSGLYEQYF. For the CDR3, the DNA is TGTGCCAGCAGTTACTCAGGCCTCTACGAGCAGTACTTC.

The chain employs TRBV7-3 and TRBJ2-1; 7 bases map to TRBD2. The CDR3 covers 14 residues. Germline CDR1 is SGHTA and CDR2 is FQGTGA. The trim removed 4 bases at V and 7 bases at J, leaving 7 bases unmatched. Written as DNA, the CDR3 is TGTGCCAGCAGCTCAGCGGGGTCAGGGAATGAGCAGTTCTTC. This gives the protein CASSSAGSGNEQFF. The full variable domain, completed using reference TRBV7-3 and TRBJ2-1, is GAGVSQTPSNKVTEKGKYVELRCDPISGHTALYWYRQSLGQGPEFLIYFQGTGAADDSGLPNDRFFAVRPEGSVSTLKIQRTERGDSAVYLCASSSAGSGNEQFFGPGTRLTVL.

This chain links TRBV4-3 with TRBJ2-7, with TRBD2 matching 13 bases. The germline V gene encodes CDR1 LGHNA and CDR2 YSLEER. This CDR3 contains 15 residues. The V and J ends lost 0 bases and 7 bases, in that order; junction bases with no gene match: 3. In DNA, the CDR3 is TGCGCCAGCAGCCAAGAGGGACTAGCGGGACGGGAGCAGTACTTC. Protein product: CASSQEGLAGREQYF.

The gene calls are TRBV28 and TRBJ2-2, with 11 bases fitting TRBD2. Germline V lookup: CDR1 MDHEN, CDR2 SYDVKM. V shed 5 bases, J shed 6 bases, and the junction held 11 bases outside the gene matches. The length of the CDR3 is 17 residues. As DNA, the CDR3 is TGTGCCAGCAGTCACCGACTTAGCGGGAGGGCCGCCGGGGAGCTGTTTTTT. Its translation: CASSHRLSGRAAGELFF. The whole variable domain, remainder taken from reference TRBV28 and TRBJ2-2, is DVKVTQSSRYLVKRTGEKVFLECVQDMDHENMFWYRQDPGLGLRLIYFSYDVKMKEKGDIPEGYSVSREKKERFSLILESASTNQTSMYLCASSHRLSGRAAGELFFGEGSRLTVL.

The chain has TRBV6-6 and TRBJ2-1; D might be TRBD1 (5 bases). The V gene's germline CDR1 is MNHNY and CDR2 SVGAGI (reference sequence). The V and J ends lost 3 bases and 5 bases respectively, with 8 bases between them. This CDR3 comprises 13 residues. The CDR3 is CASSYYRNNEQFF. Here the CDR3 DNA reads TGTGCCAGCAGTTATTACAGGAACAATGAGCAGTTCTTC.

Notes on this clone: This specimen includes other DNA sequences encoding the same CDR3. The chain combines TRBV28 with TRBJ2-1, with 10 bases lining up with TRBD2. The ends lost 4 bases at V and 4 bases at J; junction bases unmatched: 7. Germline loops: CDR1 MDHEN, CDR2 SYDVKM. The CDR3 is 16 amino acids. CDR3 DNA: TGTGCCAGCAGTTCCCGTCTAGCGGGAGTATACAATGAGCAGTTCTTC. It codes for CASSSRLAGVYNEQFF.

V is TRBV30 and J is TRBJ2-3, with D tentatively TRBD2 (5 bases). Looked up from germline, CDR1 is GTSNPN and CDR2 is SVGIG (reference sequence). The V end was cut by 3 bases, the J end by 8 bases, with 18 bases between. This CDR3 is 14 amino acids long. The chain's CDR3 is CAWRRVGSLGTQYF. The CDR3 nucleotides read TGTGCCTGGAGGCGGGTGGGGTCTCTGGGTACGCAGTATTTT.

The V and J genes are TRBV18 and TRBJ2-7; D gene ambiguous. The CDR3 covers 15 residues. Germline V gene sequence: CDR1 KGHSH, CDR2 LQKENI. V gave up 2 bases and J gave up 2 bases, with 13 bases separating them. Here the CDR3 reads CASSPTTALPYEQYF. For the CDR3, the DNA is TGTGCCAGCTCACCAACGACTGCCCTCCCCTACGAGCAGTACTTC.

J is TRBJ1-5 and V is TRBV6-1, with TRBD1 as a possible D gene (6 bases). Trimming shortened V by 6 bases and J by 2 bases, and 14 bases separated the two germline ends. Germline values: CDR1 MNHNS, CDR2 SASEGT. This CDR3 contains 15 residues. The CDR3 nucleotides are TGTGCCAGCAGCCAGCAGCAGGGGCGCAATCAGCCCCAGCATTTT. It encodes CASSQQQGRNQPQHF.

The rearrangement uses TRBV28 and TRBJ2-5; 9 positions agree with TRBD2. Per germline, CDR1 MDHEN and CDR2 SYDVKM. This CDR3 contains 16 residues. V was clipped by 7 bases and J by 5 bases; unmatched bases: 14. CDR3 region: CASTGGGAELWETQYF. Here the CDR3 DNA reads TGTGCCAGCACCGGCGGGGGGGCCGAACTCTGGGAGACCCAGTACTTC.

The rearrangement joins TRBV15 to TRBJ1-2; a possible D gene is TRBD1 (6 bases). The germline gives CDR1 LNHNV, CDR2 YYDKDF (reference sequence). The V gene lost 5 bases and the J gene lost 6 bases, with 13 bases spanning the gap. CDR3 length: 13 residues. The chain's CDR3 is CATSRGGQDGYTF. The CDR3 nucleotides read TGTGCCACCAGCCGGGGGGGGCAAGATGGCTACACCTTC.

The chain links TRBV28 to TRBJ1-5; TRBD1 agrees at 9 bases. With V trimmed by 6 bases and J by 4 bases, 16 bases remained unmatched. This CDR3 comprises 18 residues. The germline gives CDR1 MDHEN, CDR2 SYDVKM. The DNA of the CDR3 is TGTGCCAGCAGACCACAGGGGGCCCAAATATTTATAAATCAGCCCCAGCATTTT. Translating it yields CASRPQGAQIFINQPQHF.

The chain joins TRBV9 to TRBJ2-7; TRBD2 matches 7 bases. CDR3 length: 15 amino acids. The trim removed 0 bases at V and 3 bases at J, leaving 6 bases unmatched. Germline values: CDR1 SGDLS, CDR2 YYNGEE. The DNA for the CDR3 is TGTGCCAGCAGCGTAGCTAGCGGACGATTCTACGAGCAGTACTTC. Protein product: CASSVASGRFYEQYF.